This TCR beta chain was sequenced in a study of cytomegalovirus exposure and HLA in healthy donors. Across the whole study: Membership in the Caucasian-associated ancestry cluster was found for 75% to 90% of approximately 400 genotyped donors.

Points from the study as a whole: As was reported, the classifier diagnosed cytomegalovirus status with high specificity and sensitivity. A list of around 150 TCR beta chains associated with cytomegalovirus was given.

Concerning this clone itself: Its specificity is unknown.

PCR used 60 Vbeta primers and 13 Jbeta primers. Using immunoSEQ multiplex PCR, the repertoire was profiled, and TCRdb retains in-frame clones only, with some absent. The sample lists about 140,000 clones, around 80% seen once, with 6.5% to 7% in the top ten. The trim removed 2 bases at V and 5 bases at J, leaving 9 bases unmatched. The length of the CDR3 is 16 residues. Germline values: CDR1 MNHEY, CDR2 SMNVEV (reference sequence). The receptor was isolated from a man aged 35-49 years in good health and CMV-seropositive. This chain connects TRBV27 to TRBJ2-3; 8 nucleotides align to TRBD1. The material sequenced was PBMCs. Written as DNA, the CDR3 is TGTGCCAGCAGTTTAAAGGACAGGGACATCAGAGATACGCAGTATTTT. This translates into CASSLKDRDIRDTQYF.